This T cell receptor (beta chain) was captured in a study of cytomegalovirus exposure and HLA in healthy donors. Study-level findings and limits: Productive status was seen about 90% or about 30% of the time for most TCR beta V segments in an earlier analysis. Later work found that TCR association rates differed between HLA loci; DRB1 had the most and HLA-C the fewest. Donors were assumed by presence/absence analyses to have roughly uniform sequencing depth.

The CDR3 has 14 amino acids. The germline V and J ends were trimmed by 4 bases and 4 bases, with 10 bases remaining between them. Germline-derived CDR1 and CDR2 are MNHNS and SASEGT. To note about this clone: Its target is not known.

Use of 60 Vbeta and 13 Jbeta primers characterized the PCR. The data were produced by immunoSEQ multiplex PCR, yet TCRdb's version contains in-frame clones alone and is incomplete. The sample lists about 55,000 clones, 60% to 80% occurring once. Source material: PBMCs. The chain recombines TRBV6-1 with TRBJ1-4; D remains unclear. This receptor was taken from a female donor in good health and CMV-seronegative. The CDR3 DNA reads as TGTGCCAGCAGTGGAGCCGGGGTTAATGAAAAACTGTTTTTT. Residues: CASSGAGVNEKLFF.